These 4 T cell receptor beta chains were all obtained from the same sample, sequenced in a study of blood T cell repertoires in COVID-19. Profiled with immunoSEQ multiplex PCR; TCRdb holds only in-frame clones, not every one. Of roughly 7,300 clones in the sample, more than 85% were seen once. The sequenced material came from peripheral blood. The receptors were sampled from a human donor in a cohort sampled during active COVID-19.

The rearrangement links TRBV5-4 to TRBJ2-7; D is undetermined. This CDR3 region has 16 residues. CDR1 and CDR2 from the germline V gene are SGHNT and YYREEE (reference sequence). V was cut by 4 bases and J by 0 bases, with 17 bases left in between. The CDR3 is CASSPRQNRSSYEQYF. In nucleotides, the CDR3 is TGTGCCAGCAGCCCCCGACAAAATCGAAGCTCCTACGAGCAGTACTTC.

This chain uses TRBV4-3 with TRBJ2-1; D call uncertain. Looked up from germline, CDR1 is LGHNA and CDR2 is YSLEER. V was cut by 0 bases and J by 0 bases, with 6 bases left in between. CDR3 length: 15 amino acids. The CDR3 sequence: CASSQDASSYNEQFF. CDR3 DNA sequence: TGCGCCAGCAGCCAAGATGCCAGCTCCTACAATGAGCAGTTCTTC.

This clone is labeled as large. The rearrangement uses TRBV11-2 and TRBJ1-5; TRBD1 is a possible D gene (5 bases). The germline CDR1 and CDR2 sequences are SGHAT and FQNNGV. The V end was cut by 5 bases, the J end by 4 bases, with 12 bases between. The CDR3 runs to 14 residues. This chain's CDR3 is CASSPSGSNQPQHF. The CDR3 region has the DNA TGTGCCAGCAGCCCGTCAGGGTCTAATCAGCCCCAGCATTTT.

This chain connects TRBV19 to TRBJ2-5, with 7 nucleotides matching TRBD2. The V segment lost 7 bases and the J segment 1 base; nucleotides outside the gene matches: 9. Germline V gene lookup returns CDR1 LNHDA and CDR2 SQIVND (reference sequence). This CDR3 contains 15 residues. The CDR3, as DNA: TGTGCCAGTAAGAGGGAGGGCTTCGCCCAAGAGACCCAGTACTTC. Translated, it gives CASKREGFAQETQYF.